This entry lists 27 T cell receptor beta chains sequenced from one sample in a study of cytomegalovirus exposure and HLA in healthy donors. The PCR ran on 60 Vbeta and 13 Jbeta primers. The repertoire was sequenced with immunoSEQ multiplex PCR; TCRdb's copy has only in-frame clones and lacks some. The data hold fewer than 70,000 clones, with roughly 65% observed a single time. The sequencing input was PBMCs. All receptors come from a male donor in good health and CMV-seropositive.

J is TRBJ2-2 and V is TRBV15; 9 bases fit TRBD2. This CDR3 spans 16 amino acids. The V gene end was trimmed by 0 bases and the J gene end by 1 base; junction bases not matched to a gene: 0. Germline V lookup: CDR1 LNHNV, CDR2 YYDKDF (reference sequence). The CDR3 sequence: CATSRETSGNTGELFF. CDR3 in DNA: TGTGCCACCAGCAGAGAGACTAGCGGGAACACCGGGGAGCTGTTTTTT.

The CDR3 sequence is CATRLEYEQYF. As DNA, the CDR3 is TGTGCCACACGACTAGAGTACGAGCAGTACTTC. The J gene is TRBJ2-7, the V gene TRBV27; D is perhaps TRBD2 (6 bases). Germline CDR1 MNHEY, CDR2 SMNVEV (reference sequence). Trimming removed 10 bases at V and 4 bases at J, with 11 bases between. The CDR3 has 11 residues.

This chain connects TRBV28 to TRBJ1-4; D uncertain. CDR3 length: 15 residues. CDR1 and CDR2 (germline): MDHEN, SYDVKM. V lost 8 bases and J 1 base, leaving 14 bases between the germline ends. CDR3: CASASSGLTNEKLFF. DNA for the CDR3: TGTGCCAGCGCTTCCTCGGGGTTAACTAATGAAAAACTGTTTTTT. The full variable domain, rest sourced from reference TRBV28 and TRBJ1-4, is DVKVTQSSRYLVKRTGEKVFLECVQDMDHENMFWYRQDPGLGLRLIYFSYDVKMKEKGDIPEGYSVSREKKERFSLILESASTNQTSMYLCASASSGLTNEKLFFGSGTQLSVL.

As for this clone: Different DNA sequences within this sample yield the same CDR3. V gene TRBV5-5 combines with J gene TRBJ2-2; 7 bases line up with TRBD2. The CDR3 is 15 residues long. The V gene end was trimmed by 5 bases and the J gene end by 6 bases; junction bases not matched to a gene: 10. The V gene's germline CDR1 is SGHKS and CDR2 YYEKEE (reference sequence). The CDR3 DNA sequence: TGTGCCAGCAGTATTGGACTAGAACGAGCCGGGGAGCTGTTTTTT. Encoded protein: CASSIGLERAGELFF.

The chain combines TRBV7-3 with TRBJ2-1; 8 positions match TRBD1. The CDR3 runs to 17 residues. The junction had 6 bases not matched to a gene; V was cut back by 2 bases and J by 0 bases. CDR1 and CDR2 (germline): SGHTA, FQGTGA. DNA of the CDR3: TGTGCCAGCAGCTTAGGAGGACAGGGAAGCTCCTACAATGAGCAGTTCTTC. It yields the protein CASSLGGQGSSYNEQFF.

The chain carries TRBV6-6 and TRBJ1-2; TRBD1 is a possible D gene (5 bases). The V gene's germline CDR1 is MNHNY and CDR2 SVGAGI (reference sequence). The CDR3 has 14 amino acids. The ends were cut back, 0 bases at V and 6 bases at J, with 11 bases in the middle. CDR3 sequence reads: CASSYSQGPHGYTF. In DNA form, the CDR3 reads TGTGCCAGCAGTTACTCGCAGGGCCCTCATGGCTACACCTTC.

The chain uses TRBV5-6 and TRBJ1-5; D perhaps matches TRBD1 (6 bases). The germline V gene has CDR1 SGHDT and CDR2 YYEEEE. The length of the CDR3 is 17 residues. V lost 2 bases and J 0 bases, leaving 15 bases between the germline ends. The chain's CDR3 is CASSLRGNLYSNQPQHF. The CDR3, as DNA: TGTGCCAGCAGCTTAAGGGGGAACCTTTATAGCAATCAGCCCCAGCATTTT.

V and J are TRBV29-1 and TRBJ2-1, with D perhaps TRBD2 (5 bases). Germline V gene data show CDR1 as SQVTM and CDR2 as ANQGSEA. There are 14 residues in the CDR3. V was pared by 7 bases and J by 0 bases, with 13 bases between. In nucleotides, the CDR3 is TGCAGCGGGGGAGACGGTTACTCCTACAATGAGCAGTTCTTC. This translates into CSGGDGYSYNEQFF.

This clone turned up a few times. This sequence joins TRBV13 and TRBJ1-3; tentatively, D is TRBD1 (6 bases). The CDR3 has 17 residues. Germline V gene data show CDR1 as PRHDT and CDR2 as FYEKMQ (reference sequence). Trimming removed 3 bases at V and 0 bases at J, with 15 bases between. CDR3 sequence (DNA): TGTGCCAGCAGCTTGGATATAGGGGGTTCCTCTGGAAACACCATATATTTT. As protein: CASSLDIGGSSGNTIYF.

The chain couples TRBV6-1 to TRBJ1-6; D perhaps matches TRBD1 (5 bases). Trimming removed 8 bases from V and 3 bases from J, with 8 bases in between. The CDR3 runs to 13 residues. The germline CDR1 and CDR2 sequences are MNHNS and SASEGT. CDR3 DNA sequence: TGTGCCAGCCGGACAAGCTATAATTCACCCCTCCACTTT. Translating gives CASRTSYNSPLHF.

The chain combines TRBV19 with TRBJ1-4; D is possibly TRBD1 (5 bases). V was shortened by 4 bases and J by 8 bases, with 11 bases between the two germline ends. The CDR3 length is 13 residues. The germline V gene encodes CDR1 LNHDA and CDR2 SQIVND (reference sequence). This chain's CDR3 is CASSTGSGEKLFF. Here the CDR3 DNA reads TGTGCCAGTAGTACAGGGTCAGGCGAAAAACTGTTTTTT.

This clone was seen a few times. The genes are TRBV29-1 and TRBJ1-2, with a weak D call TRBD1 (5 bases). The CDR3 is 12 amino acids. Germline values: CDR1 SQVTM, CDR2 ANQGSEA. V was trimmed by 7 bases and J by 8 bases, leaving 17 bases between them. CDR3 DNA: TGCAGCGCCCAGGGTTTAAGGTCGGGCTACACCTTC. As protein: CSAQGLRSGYTF.

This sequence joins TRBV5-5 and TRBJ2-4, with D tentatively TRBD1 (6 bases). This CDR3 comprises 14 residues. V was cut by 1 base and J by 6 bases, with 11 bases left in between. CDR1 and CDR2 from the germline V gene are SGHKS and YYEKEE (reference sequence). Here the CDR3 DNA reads TGTGCCAGCAGCTTGACAGGGAGCACAAACATTCAGTACTTC. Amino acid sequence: CASSLTGSTNIQYF.

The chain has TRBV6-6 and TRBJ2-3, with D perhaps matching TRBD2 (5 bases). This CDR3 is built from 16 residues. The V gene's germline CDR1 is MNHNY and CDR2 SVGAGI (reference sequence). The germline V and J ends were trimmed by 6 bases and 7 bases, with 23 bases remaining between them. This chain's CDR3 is CASSPRAAQSKNTQYF. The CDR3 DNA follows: TGTGCCAGCAGCCCACGAGCGGCCCAATCTAAAAATACGCAGTATTTT.

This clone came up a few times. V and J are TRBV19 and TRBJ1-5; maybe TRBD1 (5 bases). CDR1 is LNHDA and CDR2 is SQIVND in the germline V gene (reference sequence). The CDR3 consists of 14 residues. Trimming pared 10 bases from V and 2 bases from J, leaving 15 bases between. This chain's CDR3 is CATSYGGGNQPQHF. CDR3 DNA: TGTGCCACCTCCTACGGGGGGGGCAATCAGCCCCAGCATTTT.

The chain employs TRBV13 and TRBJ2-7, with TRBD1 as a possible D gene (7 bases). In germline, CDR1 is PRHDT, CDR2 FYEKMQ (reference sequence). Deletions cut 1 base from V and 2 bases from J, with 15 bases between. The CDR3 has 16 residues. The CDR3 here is CASSLEGGQNPYEQYF. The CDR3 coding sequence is TGTGCCAGCAGCTTAGAGGGGGGACAGAACCCCTACGAGCAGTACTTC.

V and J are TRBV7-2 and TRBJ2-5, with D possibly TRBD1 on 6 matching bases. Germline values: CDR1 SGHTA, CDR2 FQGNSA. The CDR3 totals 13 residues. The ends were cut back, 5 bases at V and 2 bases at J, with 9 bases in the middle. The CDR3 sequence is CASSLGQQETQYF. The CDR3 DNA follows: TGTGCCAGCAGCCTCGGACAGCAAGAGACCCAGTACTTC.

The CDR3 DNA sequence: TGTGCCAGCACCGAACTAGCCAAAAACATTCAGTACTTC. Its protein is CASTELAKNIQYF. The V call is TRBV5-6, the J call TRBJ2-4, with D unresolved. The V gene's germline CDR1 is SGHDT and CDR2 YYEEEE. This CDR3 is built from 13 residues. V lost 6 bases to trimming and J lost 0 bases, with 7 bases between them.

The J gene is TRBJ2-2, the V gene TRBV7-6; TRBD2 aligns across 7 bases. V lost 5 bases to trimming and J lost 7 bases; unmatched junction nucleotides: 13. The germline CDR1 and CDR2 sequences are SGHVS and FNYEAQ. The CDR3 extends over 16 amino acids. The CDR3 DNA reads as TGTGCCAGCAGCCTCTTTGTGCGGGAGACCGGCGGGGAGCTGTTTTTT. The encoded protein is CASSLFVRETGGELFF.

CDR3 DNA sequence: TGCAGCGTTGTAAGGACAGGGAACCGCTATGGCTACACCTTC. Translated, it gives CSVVRTGNRYGYTF. This sequence joins TRBV29-1 and TRBJ1-2, with TRBD1 identical over 8 bases. V dropped 4 bases and J dropped 4; count of bases not matched to a gene: 8. Per the germline V gene, CDR1 is SQVTM and CDR2 is ANQGSEA. The CDR3 spans 14 residues.

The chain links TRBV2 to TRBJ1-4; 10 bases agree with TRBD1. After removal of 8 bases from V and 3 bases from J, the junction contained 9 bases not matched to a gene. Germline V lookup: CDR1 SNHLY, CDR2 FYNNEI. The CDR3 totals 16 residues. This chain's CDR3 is CASARQGAVANEKLFF. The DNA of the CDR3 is TGTGCCAGCGCCAGACAGGGGGCAGTAGCTAATGAAAAACTGTTTTTT.

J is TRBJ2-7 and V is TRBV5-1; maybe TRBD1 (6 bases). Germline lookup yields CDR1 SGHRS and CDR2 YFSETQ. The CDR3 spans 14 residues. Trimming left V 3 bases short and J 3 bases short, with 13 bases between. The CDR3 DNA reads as TGCGCCAGCAGCTCCACAGGGATTCACTACGAGCAGTACTTC. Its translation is CASSSTGIHYEQYF.

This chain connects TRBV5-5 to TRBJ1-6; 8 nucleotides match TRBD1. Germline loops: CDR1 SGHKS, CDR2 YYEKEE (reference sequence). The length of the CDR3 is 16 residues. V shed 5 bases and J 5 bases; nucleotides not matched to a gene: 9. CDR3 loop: CASSSQGALDNSPLHF. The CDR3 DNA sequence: TGTGCCAGCAGTTCCCAGGGGGCGCTCGATAATTCACCCCTCCACTTT.

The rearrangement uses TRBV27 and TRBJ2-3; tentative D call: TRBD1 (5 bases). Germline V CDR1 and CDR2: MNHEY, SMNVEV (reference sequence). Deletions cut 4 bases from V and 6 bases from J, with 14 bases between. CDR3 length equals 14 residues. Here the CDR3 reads CASSSHRQKDTQYF. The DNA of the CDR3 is TGTGCCAGCAGTTCTCACCGACAGAAGGATACGCAGTATTTT.

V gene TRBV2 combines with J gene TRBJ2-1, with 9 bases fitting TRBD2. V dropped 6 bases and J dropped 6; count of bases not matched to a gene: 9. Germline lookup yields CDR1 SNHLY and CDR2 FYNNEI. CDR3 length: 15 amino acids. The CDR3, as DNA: TGTGCCAGCAGAAAGGGGCTAGCGGGACTCAATGAGCAGTTCTTC. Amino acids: CASRKGLAGLNEQFF.

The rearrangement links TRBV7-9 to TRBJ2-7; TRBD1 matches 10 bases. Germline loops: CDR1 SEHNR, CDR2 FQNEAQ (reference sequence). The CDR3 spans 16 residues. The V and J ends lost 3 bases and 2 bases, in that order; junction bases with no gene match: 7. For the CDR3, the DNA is TGTGCCAGCAGCTTTCCGGGACAGGGGACCACCTACGAGCAGTACTTC. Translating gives CASSFPGQGTTYEQYF.

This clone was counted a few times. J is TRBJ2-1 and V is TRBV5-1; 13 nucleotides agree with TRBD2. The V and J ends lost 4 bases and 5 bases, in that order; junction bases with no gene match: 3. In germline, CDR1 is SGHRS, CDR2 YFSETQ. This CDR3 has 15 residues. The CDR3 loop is CASSTGTSGNNEQFF. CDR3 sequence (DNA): TGCGCCAGCAGCACCGGGACTAGCGGGAACAATGAGCAGTTCTTC.